This TCR beta chain was found in a study of blood T cell repertoires in COVID-19. Across the whole study: In each case, the material was cDNA or gDNA derived from T cells, B-cell-depleted T cells, or PBMCs.

This CDR3 is 12 amino acids long. CDR1 and CDR2 from the germline V gene are GTSNPN and SVGIG (reference sequence). Trimming cost V 4 bases and J 7 bases, with 10 bases left between them. Profiling relied on immunoSEQ multiplex PCR, and the TCRdb table lists in-frame clones only, not all of them. The data show some 120,000 clones, with 80% seen just once and approximately 1.8% held by the top ten. This chain joins TRBV30 and TRBJ2-2, with D perhaps TRBD1 (5 bases). The TCR comes from a man between 70 and 80 years old with acute or convalescent COVID-19. The sample was peripheral blood. CDR3 nucleotide sequence: TGTGCCTGGACTCCCCAGGGCGGGGAGCTGTTTTTT. This gives the protein CAWTPQGGELFF.